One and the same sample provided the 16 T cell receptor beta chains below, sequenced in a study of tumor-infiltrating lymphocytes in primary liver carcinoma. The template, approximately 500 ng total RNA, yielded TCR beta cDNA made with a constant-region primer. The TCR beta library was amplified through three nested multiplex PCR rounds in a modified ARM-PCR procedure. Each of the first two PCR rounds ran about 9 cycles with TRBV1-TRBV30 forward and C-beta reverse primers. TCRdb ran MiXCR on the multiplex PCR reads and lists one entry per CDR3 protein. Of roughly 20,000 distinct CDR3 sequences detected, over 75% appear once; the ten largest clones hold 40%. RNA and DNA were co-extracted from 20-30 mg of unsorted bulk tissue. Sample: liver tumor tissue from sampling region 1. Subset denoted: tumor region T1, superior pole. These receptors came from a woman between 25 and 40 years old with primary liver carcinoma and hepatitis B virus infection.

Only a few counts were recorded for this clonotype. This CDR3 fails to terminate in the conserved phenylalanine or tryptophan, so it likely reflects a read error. CDR3 loop: CASNQDTGSSYNEQFS. The CDR3 DNA sequence: TGCGCCAGCAACCAAGATACGGGAAGCTCCTACAATGAGCAGTTCTCC. V is TRBV4-3 and J is TRBJ2-1, with D perhaps matching TRBD2 (5 bases). The CDR3 runs to 16 residues. CDR1 LGHNA and CDR2 YSLEER come from the germline V gene.

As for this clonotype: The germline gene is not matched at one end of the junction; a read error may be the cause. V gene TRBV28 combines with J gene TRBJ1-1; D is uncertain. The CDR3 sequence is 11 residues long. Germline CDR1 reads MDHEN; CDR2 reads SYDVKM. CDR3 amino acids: CASSIRVDAFF. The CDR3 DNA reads TGCGCCAGCAGTATAAGAGTTGACGCTTTCTTT. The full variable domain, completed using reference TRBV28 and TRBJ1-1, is DVKVTQSSRYLVKRTGEKVFLECVQDMDHENMFWYRQDPGLGLRLIYFSYDVKMKEKGDIPEGYSVSREKKERFSLILESASTNQTSMYLCASSIRVDAFFGQGTRLTVV.

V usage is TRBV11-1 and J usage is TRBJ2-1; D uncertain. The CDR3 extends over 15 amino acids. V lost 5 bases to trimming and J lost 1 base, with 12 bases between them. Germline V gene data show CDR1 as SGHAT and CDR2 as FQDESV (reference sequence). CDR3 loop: CASSRRLTSYNEQFF. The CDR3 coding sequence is TGTGCCAGCAGCCGGAGACTGACATCCTACAATGAGCAGTTCTTC.

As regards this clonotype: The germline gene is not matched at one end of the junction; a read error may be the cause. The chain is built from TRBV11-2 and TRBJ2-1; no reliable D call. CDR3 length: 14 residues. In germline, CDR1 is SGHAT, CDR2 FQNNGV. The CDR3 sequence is CASSLEAPRNEQFF. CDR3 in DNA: TGTGCCAGCAGCTTAGAGGCCCCACGCAATGAGCAGTTTTTC.

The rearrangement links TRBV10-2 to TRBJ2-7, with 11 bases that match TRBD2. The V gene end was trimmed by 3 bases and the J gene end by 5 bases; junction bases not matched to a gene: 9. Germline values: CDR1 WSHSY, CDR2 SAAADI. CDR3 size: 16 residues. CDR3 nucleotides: TGCGCCAGCAGTGACCAGCTAGCGGGAGGATCACACGAGCAGTACTTC. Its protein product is CASSDQLAGGSHEQYF.

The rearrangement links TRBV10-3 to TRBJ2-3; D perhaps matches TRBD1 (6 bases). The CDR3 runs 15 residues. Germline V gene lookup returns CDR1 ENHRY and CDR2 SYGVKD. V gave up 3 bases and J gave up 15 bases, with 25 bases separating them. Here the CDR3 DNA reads TGTGCCATCAGTGAACCCGGGGCAGGGGCCGACATGCACTATTTT. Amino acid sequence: CAISEPGAGADMHYF.

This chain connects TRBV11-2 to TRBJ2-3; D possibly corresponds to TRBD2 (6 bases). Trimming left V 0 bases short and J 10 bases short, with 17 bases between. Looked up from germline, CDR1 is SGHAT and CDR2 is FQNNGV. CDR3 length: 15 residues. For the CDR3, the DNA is TGTGCCAGCAGCTTAGAGGCTAGCGAGACGAATGCGCAGTATTTT. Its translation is CASSLEASETNAQYF.

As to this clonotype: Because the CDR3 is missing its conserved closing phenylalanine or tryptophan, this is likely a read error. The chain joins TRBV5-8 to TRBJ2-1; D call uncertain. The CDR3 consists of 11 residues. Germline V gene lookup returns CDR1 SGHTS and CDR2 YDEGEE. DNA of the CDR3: TGTGCCTTGGGTCGTTTCGATGAACAGTTCTTA. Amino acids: CALGRFDEQFL.

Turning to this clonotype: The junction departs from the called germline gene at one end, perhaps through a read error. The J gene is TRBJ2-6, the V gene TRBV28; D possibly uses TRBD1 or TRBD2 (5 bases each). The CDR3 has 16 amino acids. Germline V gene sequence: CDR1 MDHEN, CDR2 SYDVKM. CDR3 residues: CASRGLGTTWANILTF. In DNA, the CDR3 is TGTGCCAGCAGAGGGTTGGGGACCACGTGGGCCAACATCCTGACTTTC.

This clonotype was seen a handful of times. The CDR3 here is CASSPVGQRTSGTYEQYF. DNA of the CDR3: TGTGCCAGCTCACCGGTCGGACAAAGGACTAGCGGCACCTACGAGCAGTACTTC. This chain uses TRBV18 with TRBJ2-7; 10 nucleotides line up with TRBD2. The trim removed 3 bases at V and 2 bases at J, leaving 13 bases unmatched. This CDR3 has 18 amino acids. Per the germline V gene, CDR1 is KGHSH and CDR2 is LQKENI.

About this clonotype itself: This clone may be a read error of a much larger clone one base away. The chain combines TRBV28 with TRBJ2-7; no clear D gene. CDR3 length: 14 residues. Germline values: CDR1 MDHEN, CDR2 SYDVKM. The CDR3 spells CTSILSRAPYEQYF. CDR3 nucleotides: TGTACCAGCATTTTGAGTCGGGCCCCCTACGAGCAGTACTTC.

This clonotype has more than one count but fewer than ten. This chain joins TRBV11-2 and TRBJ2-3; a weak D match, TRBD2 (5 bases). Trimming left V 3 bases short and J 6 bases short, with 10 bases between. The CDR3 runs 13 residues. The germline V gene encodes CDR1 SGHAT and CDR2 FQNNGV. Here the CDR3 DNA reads TGTGCCAGCAGCTTGAGCTGGGAGGATACGCAGTATTTT. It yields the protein CASSLSWEDTQYF.

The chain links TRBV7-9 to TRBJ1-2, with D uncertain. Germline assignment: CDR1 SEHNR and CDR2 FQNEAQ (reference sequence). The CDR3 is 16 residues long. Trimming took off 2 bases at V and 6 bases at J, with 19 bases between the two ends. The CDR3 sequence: CASSLRSRGQTNGYTF. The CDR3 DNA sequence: TGTGCCAGCAGCTTAAGGTCCCGAGGCCAGACGAATGGCTACACCTTC.

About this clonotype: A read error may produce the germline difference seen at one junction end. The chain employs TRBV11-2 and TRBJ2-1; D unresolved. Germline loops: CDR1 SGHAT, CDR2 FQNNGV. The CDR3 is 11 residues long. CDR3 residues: CASWQLNEHFF. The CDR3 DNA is TGTGCCAGCTGGCAGCTTAATGAGCATTTCTTC.

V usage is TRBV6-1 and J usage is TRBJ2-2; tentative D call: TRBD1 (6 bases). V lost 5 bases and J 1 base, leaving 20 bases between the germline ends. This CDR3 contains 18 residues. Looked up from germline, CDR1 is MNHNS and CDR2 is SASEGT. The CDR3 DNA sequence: TGTGCCAGCAGTCCTAAGGGACAAGGGAGCAAGAACACCGGGGAGCTGTTTTTT. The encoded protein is CASSPKGQGSKNTGELFF.

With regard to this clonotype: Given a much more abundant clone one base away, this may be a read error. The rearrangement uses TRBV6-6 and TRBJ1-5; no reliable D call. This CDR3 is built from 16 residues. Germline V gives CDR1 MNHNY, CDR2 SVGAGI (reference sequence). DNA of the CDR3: TGTGCCAGCAGTTACCGAGTAGATTATAGCAATCGGCCCCAGCATTTT. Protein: CASSYRVDYSNRPQHF.